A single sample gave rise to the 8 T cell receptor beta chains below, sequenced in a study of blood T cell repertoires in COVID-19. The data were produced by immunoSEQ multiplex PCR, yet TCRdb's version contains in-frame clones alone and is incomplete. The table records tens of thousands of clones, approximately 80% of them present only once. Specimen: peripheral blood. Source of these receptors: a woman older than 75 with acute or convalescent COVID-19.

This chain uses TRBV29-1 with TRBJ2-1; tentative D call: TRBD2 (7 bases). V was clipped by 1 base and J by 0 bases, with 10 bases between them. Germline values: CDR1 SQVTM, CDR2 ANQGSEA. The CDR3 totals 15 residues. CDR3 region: CSVEGGGFSYNEQFF. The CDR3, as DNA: TGCAGCGTTGAAGGGGGGGGCTTCTCCTACAATGAGCAGTTCTTC.

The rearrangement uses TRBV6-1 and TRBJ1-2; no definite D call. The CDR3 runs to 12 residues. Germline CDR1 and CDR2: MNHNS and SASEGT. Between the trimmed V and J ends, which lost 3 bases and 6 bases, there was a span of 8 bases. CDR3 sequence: CASSDRVNGYTF. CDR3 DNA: TGTGCCAGCAGTGATCGAGTTAATGGCTACACCTTC.

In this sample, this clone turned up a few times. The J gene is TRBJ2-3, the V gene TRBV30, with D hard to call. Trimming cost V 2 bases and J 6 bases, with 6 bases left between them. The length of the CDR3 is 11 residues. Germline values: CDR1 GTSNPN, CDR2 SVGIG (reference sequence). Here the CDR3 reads CAWSIGDTQYF. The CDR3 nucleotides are TGTGCCTGGAGTATCGGGGATACGCAGTATTTT.

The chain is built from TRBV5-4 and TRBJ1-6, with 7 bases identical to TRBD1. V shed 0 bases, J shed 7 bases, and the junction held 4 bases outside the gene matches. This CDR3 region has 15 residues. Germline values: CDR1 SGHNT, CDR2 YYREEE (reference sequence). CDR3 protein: CASSLGKGANSPLHF. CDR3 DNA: TGTGCCAGCAGCTTGGGAAAGGGGGCGAATTCACCCCTCCACTTT.

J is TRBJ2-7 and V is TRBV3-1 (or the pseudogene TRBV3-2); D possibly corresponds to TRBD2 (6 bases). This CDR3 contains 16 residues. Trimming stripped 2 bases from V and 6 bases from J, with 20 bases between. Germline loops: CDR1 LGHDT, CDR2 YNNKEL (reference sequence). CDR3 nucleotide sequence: TGTGCCAGCAGCCAATTTGGGGCGGGATCTACCTCCGAGCAGTACTTC. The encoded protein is CASSQFGAGSTSEQYF.

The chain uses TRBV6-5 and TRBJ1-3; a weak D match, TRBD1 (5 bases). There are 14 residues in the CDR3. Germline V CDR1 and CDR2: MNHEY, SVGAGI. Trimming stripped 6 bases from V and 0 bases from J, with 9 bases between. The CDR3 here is CASRTEYSGNTIYF. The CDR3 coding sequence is TGTGCCAGCAGGACAGAGTACTCTGGAAACACCATATATTTT.

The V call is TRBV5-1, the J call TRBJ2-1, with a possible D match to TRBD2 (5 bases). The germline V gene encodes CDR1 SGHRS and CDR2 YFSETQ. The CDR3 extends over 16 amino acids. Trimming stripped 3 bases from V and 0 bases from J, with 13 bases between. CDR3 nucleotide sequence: TGCGCCAGCAGCTCTTTACCGGGAAGCTCCTACAATGAGCAGTTCTTC. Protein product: CASSSLPGSSYNEQFF.

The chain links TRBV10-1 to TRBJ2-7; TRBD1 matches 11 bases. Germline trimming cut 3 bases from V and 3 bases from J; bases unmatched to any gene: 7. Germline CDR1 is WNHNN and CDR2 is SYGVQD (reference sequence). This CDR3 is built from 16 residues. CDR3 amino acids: CASSEGPGTGGYEQYF. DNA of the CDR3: TGCGCCAGCAGTGAAGGGCCCGGGACAGGGGGCTACGAGCAGTACTTC.